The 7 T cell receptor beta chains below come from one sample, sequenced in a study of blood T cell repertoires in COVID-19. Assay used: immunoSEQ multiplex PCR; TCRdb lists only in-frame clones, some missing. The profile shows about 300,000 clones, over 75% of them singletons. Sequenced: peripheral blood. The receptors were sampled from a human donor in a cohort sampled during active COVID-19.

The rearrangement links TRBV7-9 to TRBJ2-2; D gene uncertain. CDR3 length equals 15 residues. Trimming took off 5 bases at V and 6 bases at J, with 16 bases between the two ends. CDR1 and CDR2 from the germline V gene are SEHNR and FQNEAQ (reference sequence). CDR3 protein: CASSLPSVPSGELFF. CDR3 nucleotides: TGTGCCAGCAGCCTGCCCTCGGTCCCGTCCGGGGAGCTGTTTTTT.

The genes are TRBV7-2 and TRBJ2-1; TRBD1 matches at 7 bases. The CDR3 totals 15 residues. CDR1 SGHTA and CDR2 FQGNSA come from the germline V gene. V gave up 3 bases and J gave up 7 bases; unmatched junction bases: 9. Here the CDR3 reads CASSFVAGGRNEQFF. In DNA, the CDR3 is TGTGCCAGCAGCTTCGTGGCAGGGGGTAGGAATGAGCAGTTCTTC.

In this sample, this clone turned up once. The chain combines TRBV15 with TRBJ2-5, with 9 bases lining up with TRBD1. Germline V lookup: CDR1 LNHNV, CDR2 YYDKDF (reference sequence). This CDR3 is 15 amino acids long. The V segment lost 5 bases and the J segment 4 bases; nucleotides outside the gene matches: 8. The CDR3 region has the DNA TGTGCCACCAGCCACCGGACAGGGGCAATAGAGACCCAGTACTTC. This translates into CATSHRTGAIETQYF.

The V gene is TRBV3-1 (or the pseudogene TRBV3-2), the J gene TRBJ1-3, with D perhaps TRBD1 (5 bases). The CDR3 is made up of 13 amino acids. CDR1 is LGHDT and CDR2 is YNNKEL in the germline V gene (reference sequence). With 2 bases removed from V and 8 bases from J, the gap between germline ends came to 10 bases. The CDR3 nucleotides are TGTGCCAGCAGCCAACAGGGCGGGGACACCATATATTTT. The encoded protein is CASSQQGGDTIYF.

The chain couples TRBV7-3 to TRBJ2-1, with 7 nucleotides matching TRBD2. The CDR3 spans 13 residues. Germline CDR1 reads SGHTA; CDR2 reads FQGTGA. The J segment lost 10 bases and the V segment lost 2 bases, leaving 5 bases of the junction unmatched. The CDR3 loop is CASSLRAGREQFF. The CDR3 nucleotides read TGTGCCAGCAGCTTACGAGCGGGGAGAGAGCAGTTCTTC. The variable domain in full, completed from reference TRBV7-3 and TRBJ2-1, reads GAGVSQTPSNKVTEKGKYVELRCDPISGHTALYWYRQSLGQGPEFLIYFQGTGAADDSGLPNDRFFAVRPEGSVSTLKIQRTERGDSAVYLCASSLRAGREQFFGPGTRLTVL.

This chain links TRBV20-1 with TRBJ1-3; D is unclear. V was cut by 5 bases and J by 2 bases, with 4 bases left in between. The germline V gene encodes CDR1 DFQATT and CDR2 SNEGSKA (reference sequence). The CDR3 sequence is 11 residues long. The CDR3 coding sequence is TGCAGTGCTCCTGCTGGAAACACCATATATTTT. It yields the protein CSAPAGNTIYF.

CDR3 in amino acids: CASRVSETSGLFF. For the CDR3, the DNA is TGTGCCAGCCGAGTTTCCGAGACTAGCGGGTTGTTCTTC. V is TRBV2 and J is TRBJ2-1, with TRBD2 matching 10 bases. The CDR3 contains 13 residues. CDR1 is SNHLY and CDR2 is FYNNEI in the germline V gene. J lost 15 bases, V lost 8 bases, and 13 bases had no gene match.